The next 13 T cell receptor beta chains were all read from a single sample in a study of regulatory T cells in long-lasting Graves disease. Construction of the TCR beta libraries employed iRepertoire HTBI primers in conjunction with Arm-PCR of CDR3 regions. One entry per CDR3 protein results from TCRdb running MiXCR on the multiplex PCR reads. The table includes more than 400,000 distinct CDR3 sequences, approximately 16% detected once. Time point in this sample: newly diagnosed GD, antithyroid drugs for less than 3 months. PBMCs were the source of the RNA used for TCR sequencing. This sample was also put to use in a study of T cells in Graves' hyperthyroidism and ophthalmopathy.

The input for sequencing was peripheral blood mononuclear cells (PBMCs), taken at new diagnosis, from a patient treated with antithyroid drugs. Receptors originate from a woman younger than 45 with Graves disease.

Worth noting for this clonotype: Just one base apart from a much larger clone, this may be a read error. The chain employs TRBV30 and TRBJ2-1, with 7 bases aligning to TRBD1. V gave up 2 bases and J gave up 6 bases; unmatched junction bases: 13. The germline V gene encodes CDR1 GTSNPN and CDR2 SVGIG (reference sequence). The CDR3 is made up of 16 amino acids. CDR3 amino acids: CAWSPRTGDPSNEQFF. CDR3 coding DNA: TGTGCCTGGAGTCCGCGCACAGGGGACCCCTCCAATGAGCAGTTCTTC. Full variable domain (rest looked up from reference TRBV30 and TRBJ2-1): SQTIHQWPATLVQPVGSPLSLECTVEGTSNPNLYWYRQAAGRGLQLLFYSVGIGQISSEVPQNLSASRPQDRQFILSSKKLLLSDSGFYLCAWSPRTGDPSNEQFFGPGTRLTVL.

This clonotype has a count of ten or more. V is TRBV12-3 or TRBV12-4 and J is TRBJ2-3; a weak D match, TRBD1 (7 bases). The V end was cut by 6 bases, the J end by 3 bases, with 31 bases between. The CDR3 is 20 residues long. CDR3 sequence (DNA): TGTGCCAGCAGGGGCCGGAGCAAGGGGGCGCCGGGAGTCGGGACAGATACGCAGTATTTT. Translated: CASRGRSKGAPGVGTDTQYF.

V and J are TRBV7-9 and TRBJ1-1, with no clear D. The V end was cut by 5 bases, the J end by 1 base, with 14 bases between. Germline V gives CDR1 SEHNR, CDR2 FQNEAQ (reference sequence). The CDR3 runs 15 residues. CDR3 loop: CASSPWVSPNTEAFF. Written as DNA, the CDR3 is TGTGCCAGCAGCCCATGGGTCAGCCCGAACACTGAAGCTTTCTTT.

Here the CDR3 reads CSVRQWAGNTEAFF. The CDR3 DNA follows: TGCAGCGTTCGGCAATGGGCCGGGAACACTGAAGCTTTCTTT. The chain links TRBV29-1 to TRBJ1-1, with no clear D. Per germline, CDR1 SQVTM and CDR2 ANQGSEA. The CDR3 extends over 14 amino acids. V dropped 5 bases and J dropped 1 base, with 14 bases sitting between them.

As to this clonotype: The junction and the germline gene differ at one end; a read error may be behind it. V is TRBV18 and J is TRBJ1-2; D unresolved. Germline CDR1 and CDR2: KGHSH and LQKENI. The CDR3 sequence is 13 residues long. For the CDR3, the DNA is TGTGCCAGCTCAGCTACAGCTAACTATGGCTACAGCTTC. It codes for CASSATANYGYSF.

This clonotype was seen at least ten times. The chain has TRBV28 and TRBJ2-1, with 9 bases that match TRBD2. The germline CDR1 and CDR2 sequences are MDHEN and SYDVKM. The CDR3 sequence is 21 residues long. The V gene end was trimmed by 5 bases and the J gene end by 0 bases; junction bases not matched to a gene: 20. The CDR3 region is CASSTRRGGRAFSSSYNEQFF. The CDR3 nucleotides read TGTGCCAGCAGTACTCGTAGGGGCGGGAGGGCCTTTTCGAGCTCCTACAATGAGCAGTTCTTC. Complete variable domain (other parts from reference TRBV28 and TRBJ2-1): DVKVTQSSRYLVKRTGEKVFLECVQDMDHENMFWYRQDPGLGLRLIYFSYDVKMKEKGDIPEGYSVSREKKERFSLILESASTNQTSMYLCASSTRRGGRAFSSSYNEQFFGPGTRLTVL.

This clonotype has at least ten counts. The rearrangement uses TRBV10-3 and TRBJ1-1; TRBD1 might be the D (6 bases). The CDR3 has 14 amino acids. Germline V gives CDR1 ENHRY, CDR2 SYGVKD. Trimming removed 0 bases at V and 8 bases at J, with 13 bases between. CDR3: CAISESGAGAEAFF. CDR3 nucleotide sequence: TGTGCCATCAGTGAGTCGGGCGCAGGGGCCGAAGCTTTCTTT.

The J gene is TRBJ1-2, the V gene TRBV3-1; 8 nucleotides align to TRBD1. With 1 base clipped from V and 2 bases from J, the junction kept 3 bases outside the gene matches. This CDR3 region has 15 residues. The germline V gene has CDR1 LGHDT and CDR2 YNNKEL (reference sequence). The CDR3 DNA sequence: TGTGCCAGCAGCCAAGGGACAGGGAAGAACTATGGCTACACCTTC. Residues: CASSQGTGKNYGYTF.

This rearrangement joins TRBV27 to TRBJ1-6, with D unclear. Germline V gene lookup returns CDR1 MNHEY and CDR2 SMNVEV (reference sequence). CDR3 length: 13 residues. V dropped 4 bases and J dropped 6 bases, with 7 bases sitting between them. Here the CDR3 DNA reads TGTGCCAGCAGTTCCCCCCCTAATTCACCCCTCCACTTT. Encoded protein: CASSSPPNSPLHF.

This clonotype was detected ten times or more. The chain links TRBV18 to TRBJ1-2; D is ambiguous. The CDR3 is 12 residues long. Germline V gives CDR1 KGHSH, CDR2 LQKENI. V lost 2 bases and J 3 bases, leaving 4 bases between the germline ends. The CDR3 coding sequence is TGTGCCAGCTCACCAGGGGACTATGGCTACACCTTC. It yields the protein CASSPGDYGYTF.

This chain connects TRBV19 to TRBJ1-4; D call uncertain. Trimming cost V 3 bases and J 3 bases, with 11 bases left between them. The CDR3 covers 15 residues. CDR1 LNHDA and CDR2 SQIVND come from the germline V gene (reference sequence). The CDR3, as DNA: TGTGCCAGTAGTATTCAAGCTCGGGCTAATGAAAAACTGTTTTTT. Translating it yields CASSIQARANEKLFF.

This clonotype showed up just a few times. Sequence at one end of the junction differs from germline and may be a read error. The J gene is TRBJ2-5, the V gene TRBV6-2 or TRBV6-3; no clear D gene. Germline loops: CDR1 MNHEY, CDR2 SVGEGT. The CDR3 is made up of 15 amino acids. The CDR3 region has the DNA TGTGCCAGCAGGTACTCCTTTGCTCGGCAAGAGACCCAGTACTTC. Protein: CASRYSFARQETQYF.

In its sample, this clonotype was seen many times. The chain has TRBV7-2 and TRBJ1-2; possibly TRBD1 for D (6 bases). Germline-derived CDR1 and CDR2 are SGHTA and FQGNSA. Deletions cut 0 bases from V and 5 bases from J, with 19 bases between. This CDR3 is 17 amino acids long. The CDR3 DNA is TGTGCCAGCAGCTTAGCGCTGCCAGGGGAATCGGGATATGGCTACACCTTC. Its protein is CASSLALPGESGYGYTF.